The T cell receptor beta chain described here comes from a study of cytomegalovirus exposure and HLA in healthy donors. Study-level points and caveats: Later on, a genetic analysis was performed. It linked a missense variant in DCLRE1C with V- and J-gene trimming of TCR beta. In a later analysis, common viral pathogens appeared linked to several of the most significant clusters. Accurate prediction of HLA-A and HLA-B alleles (for most subjects) was reportedly achieved from TCR beta sequences.

In regard to this clone: As yet, its antigen is unknown. At the DNA level, this CDR3 is encoded by other sequences in the same sample as well.

PCR was performed using 60 Vbeta and 13 Jbeta primers. Profiling relied on immunoSEQ multiplex PCR, and the TCRdb table lists in-frame clones only, not all of them. The sample carries 200,000 or so clones, approximately 80% recorded once. While unrecorded immune exposures were likely, the donors were nominally healthy when sampled. V dropped 5 bases and J dropped 3 bases, with 8 bases sitting between them. There are 13 residues in the CDR3. Germline V lookup: CDR1 SEHNR, CDR2 FQNEAQ (reference sequence). The source material was PBMCs. The receptor comes from a man aged 25 to 45 in good health and CMV-seronegative. The chain combines TRBV7-9 with TRBJ1-5; D gene ambiguous. The CDR3 here is CASSPGSNQPQHF. The CDR3 bases are TGTGCCAGCAGCCCGGGGTCCAATCAGCCCCAGCATTTT.